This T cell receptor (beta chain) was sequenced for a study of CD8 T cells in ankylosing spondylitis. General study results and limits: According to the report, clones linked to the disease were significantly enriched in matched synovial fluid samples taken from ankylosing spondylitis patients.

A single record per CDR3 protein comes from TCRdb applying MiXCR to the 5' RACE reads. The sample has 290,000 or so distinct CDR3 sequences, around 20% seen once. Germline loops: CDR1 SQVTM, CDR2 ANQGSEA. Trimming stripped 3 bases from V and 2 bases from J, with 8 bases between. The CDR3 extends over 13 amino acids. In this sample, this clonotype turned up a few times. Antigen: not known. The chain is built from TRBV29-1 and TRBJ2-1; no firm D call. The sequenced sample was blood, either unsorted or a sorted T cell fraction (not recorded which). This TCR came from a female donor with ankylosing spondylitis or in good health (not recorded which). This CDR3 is CSVESGAYNEQFF. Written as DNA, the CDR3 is TGCAGCGTTGAGTCCGGCGCCTACAATGAGCAGTTCTTC.